The 6 T cell receptor beta chains below were found in one sample sequenced in a study of blood T cell repertoires in COVID-19. Profiled with immunoSEQ multiplex PCR; TCRdb holds only in-frame clones, not every one. The sample holds about 200,000 clones, around nine tenths seen once. The sample consisted of peripheral blood. Receptors originate from a man aged 50 to 60 with acute or convalescent COVID-19.

The V call is TRBV19, the J call TRBJ1-3, with a tentative D call TRBD1 (6 bases). With 3 bases removed from V and 8 bases from J, the gap between germline ends came to 14 bases. From germline, CDR1 is LNHDA and CDR2 SQIVND (reference sequence). CDR3 length equals 14 residues. CDR3 sequence: CASSISAEGDTIYF. In DNA, the CDR3 is TGTGCCAGTAGTATCTCGGCAGAGGGGGACACCATATATTTT.

The genes are TRBV28 and TRBJ1-2, with 9 bases matching TRBD1. The CDR3 runs to 17 residues. The germline V gene encodes CDR1 MDHEN and CDR2 SYDVKM. The J segment lost 2 bases and the V segment lost 6 bases, leaving 13 bases of the junction unmatched. The CDR3 nucleotides read TGTGCCAGCAGCACATACAGGGGGCGCATTGAAAACTATGGCTACACCTTC. It is translated as CASSTYRGRIENYGYTF.

The chain is built from TRBV27 and TRBJ1-3; D might be TRBD1 (5 bases). Trimming shortened V by 4 bases and J by 3 bases, and 10 bases separated the two germline ends. This CDR3 comprises 14 residues. CDR1 and CDR2 from the germline V gene are MNHEY and SMNVEV (reference sequence). The CDR3 loop is CASSSPGLGNTIYF. CDR3 in DNA: TGTGCCAGCAGTTCACCGGGACTTGGAAACACCATATATTTT.

V is TRBV18 and J is TRBJ1-5; the match to TRBD1 covers 7 bases. The germline V gene has CDR1 KGHSH and CDR2 LQKENI. J gave up 2 bases and V 4 bases, and 8 bases lay outside the gene matches. This CDR3 contains 16 residues. The CDR3 reads CASSLMDRRGNQPQHF. In DNA, the CDR3 is TGTGCCAGCTCACTTATGGACAGGAGGGGCAATCAGCCCCAGCATTTT. Filled out from reference TRBV18 and TRBJ1-5, the complete variable domain reads NAGVMQNPRHLVRRRGQEARLRCSPMKGHSHVYWYRQLPEEGLKFMVYLQKENIIDESGMPKERFSAEFPKEGPSILRIQQVVRGDSAAYFCASSLMDRRGNQPQHFGDGTRLSIL.

V and J are TRBV7-6 and TRBJ1-1, with a tentative D call TRBD1 (5 bases). Germline V gene lookup returns CDR1 SGHVS and CDR2 FNYEAQ. CDR3 size: 13 residues. V shed 5 bases and J shed 5 bases, with 12 bases lying between them. As DNA, the CDR3 is TGTGCCAGCAGCCTACAAAGGGGAACTGAAGCTTTCTTT. Its translation is CASSLQRGTEAFF.

This clone was seen just once. J is TRBJ2-2 and V is TRBV29-1, with 9 bases that match TRBD2. V shed 7 bases and J 7 bases; nucleotides not matched to a gene: 13. CDR1 and CDR2 from the germline V gene are SQVTM and ANQGSEA. This CDR3 spans 15 amino acids. As DNA, the CDR3 is TGCAGCGCTTGGTATGCGGGAGGGCCGTTCGGGGAGCTGTTTTTT. Protein product: CSAWYAGGPFGELFF.